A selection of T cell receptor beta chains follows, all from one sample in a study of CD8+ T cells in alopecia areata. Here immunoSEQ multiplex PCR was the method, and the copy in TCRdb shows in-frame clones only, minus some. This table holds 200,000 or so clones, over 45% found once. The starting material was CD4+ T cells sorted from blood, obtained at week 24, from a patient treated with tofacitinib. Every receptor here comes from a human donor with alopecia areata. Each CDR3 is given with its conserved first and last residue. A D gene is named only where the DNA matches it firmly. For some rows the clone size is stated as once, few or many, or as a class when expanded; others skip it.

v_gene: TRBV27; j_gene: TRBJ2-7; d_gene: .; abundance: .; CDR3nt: TGTGCCAGCAGTCGCCAGACAGGTCCCTACGAGCAGTACTTC; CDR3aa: CASSRQTGPYEQYF
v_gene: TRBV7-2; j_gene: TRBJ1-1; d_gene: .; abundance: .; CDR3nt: TGTGCCAGCAGCTTCGGCGGCGGGAACACTGAAGCTTTCTTT; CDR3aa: CASSFGGGNTEAFF
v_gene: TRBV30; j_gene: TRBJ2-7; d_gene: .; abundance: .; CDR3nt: TGTGCCGGTGCGACCGAGGGGGGAGCAGGAAAGTACTTC; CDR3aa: CAGATEGGAGKYF
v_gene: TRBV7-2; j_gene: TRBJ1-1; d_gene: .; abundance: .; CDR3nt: TGTGCCAGCAGCTTAGCAGGGTGGGAAGCTTTCTTT; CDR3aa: CASSLAGWEAFF
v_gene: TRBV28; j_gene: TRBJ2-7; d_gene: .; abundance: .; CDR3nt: TGTGCCAGCGGCTACGAGCAGTACTTC; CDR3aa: CASGYEQYF
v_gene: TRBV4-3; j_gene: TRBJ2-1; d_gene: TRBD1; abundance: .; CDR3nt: TGCGCCAGCAGCCAAGTCGGACCGGGACAGAAAAGGTACAATGAGCAGTTCTTC; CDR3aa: CASSQVGPGQKRYNEQFF
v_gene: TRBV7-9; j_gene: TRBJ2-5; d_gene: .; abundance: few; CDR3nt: TGTGCCAGCAGCTTAGGCTCAGGCCAAGAGACCCAGTACTTC; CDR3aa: CASSLGSGQETQYF
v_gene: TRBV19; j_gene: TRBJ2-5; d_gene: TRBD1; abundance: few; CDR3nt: TGTGCCAGTAGCCCCACAGGGGTGGAGACCCAGTACTTC; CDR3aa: CASSPTGVETQYF
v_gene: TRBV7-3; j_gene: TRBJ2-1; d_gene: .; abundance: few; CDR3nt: TGTGCCAGCAGCTTAATGCTGGACAATGAGCAGTTCTTC; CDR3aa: CASSLMLDNEQFF
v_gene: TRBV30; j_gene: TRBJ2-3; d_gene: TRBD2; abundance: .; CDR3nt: TGTGCCTGGGGAGGCGGTAGCGGGAGCGCAGATACGCAGTATTTT; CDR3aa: CAWGGGSGSADTQYF
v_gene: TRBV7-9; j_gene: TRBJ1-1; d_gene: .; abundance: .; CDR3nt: TGTGCCAGCAGCCTCCAGGGAAACACTGAAGCTTTCTTT; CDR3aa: CASSLQGNTEAFF
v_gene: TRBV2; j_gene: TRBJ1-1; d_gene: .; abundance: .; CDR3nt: TGTGCCAGCAGTGAATGGACCTTGGAAGCTTTCTTT; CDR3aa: CASSEWTLEAFF
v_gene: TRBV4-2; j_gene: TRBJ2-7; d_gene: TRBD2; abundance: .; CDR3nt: TGTGCCAGCAGCCGCCTAGCGGGGGGCCCTCTCGAGCAGTACTTC; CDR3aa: CASSRLAGGPLEQYF
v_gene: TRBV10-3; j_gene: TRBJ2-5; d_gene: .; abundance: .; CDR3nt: TGTGCCATCAGTACAGGGGAGACCCAGTACTTC; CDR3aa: CAISTGETQYF
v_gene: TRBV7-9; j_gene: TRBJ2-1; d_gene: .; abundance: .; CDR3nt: TGTGCCAGCAGCCTCGGGGGTGATGAGCAGTTCTTC; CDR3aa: CASSLGGDEQFF
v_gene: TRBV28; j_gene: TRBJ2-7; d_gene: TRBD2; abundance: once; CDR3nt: TGTGCCAGCACCTCTAACCTCGGACTAGCGGGAGGCGAGCAGTACTTC; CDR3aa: CASTSNLGLAGGEQYF
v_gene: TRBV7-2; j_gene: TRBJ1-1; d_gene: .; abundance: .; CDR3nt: TGTGCCAGCAGCTTAGCAGCAGGGATTTCTGAAGCTTTCTTT; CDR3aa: CASSLAAGISEAFF
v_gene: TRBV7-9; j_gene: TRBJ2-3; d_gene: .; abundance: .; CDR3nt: TGTGCGACCCCCCTAGCAGGTTCAGATACGCAGTATTTT; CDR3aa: CATPLAGSDTQYF
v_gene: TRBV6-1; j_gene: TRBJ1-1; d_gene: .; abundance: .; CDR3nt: TGTGCCAGCAGTGACCTCATCGGGGTGTCGATGAACACTGAAGCTTTCTTT; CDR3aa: CASSDLIGVSMNTEAFF
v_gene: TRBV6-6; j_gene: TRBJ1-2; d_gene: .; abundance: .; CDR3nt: TGTGCCAGCACTACCTCAAGGGAAGGCTACACCTTC; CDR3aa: CASTTSREGYTF
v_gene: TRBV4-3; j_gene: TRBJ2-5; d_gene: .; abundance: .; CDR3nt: TGCGCCAGCAGCCAAGATAGGCCCGGAGGGACGGGAGAGACCCAGTACTTC; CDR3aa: CASSQDRPGGTGETQYF
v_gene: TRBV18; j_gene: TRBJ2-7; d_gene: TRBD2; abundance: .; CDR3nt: TGTGCCAGCTCACCAGGGACTAGCCACGAGCAGTACTTC; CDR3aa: CASSPGTSHEQYF
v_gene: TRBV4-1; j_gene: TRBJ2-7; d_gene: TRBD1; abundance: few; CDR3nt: TGCGCCAGCAGCCGAGCGACAGGGACCTACGAGCAGTACTTC; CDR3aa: CASSRATGTYEQYF
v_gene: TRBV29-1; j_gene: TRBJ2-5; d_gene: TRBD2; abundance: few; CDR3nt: TGCAGCGTCGGGACTAGCGGGAGTCGAGAGACCCAGTACTTC; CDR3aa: CSVGTSGSRETQYF
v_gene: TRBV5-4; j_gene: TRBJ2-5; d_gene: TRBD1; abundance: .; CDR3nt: TGTGCCAGCAGCCCTGCCGGGACAGCTTATCAAGAGACCCAGTACTTC; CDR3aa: CASSPAGTAYQETQYF
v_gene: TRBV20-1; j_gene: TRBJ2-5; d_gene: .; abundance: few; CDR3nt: TGCAGTGCACGGCGGGAAGAGACCCAGTACTTC; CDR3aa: CSARREETQYF
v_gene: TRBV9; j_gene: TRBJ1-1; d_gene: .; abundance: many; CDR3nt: TGTGCCAGCAGCGTTTGGGGGAACACTGAAGCTTTCTTT; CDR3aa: CASSVWGNTEAFF
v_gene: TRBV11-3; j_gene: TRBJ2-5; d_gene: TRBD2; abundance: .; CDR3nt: TGTGCCAGCAGCCGGACTAGCGAGGAGACCCAGTACTTC; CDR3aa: CASSRTSEETQYF
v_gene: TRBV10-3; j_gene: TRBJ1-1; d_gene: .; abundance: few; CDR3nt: TGTGCCATCAGCAGGACAGAGAACACTGAAGCTTTCTTT; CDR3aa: CAISRTENTEAFF
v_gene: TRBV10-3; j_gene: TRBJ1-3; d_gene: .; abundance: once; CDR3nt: TGTGCCATCCCAAGCTCTGGAAACACCATATATTTT; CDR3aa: CAIPSSGNTIYF
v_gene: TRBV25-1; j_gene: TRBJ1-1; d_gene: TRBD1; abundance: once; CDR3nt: TGTGCCAGCAGTGACCCGAGCAGGGGGGGCACTGAAGCTTTCTTT; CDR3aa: CASSDPSRGGTEAFF
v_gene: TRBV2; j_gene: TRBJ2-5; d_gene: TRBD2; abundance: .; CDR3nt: TGTGCCAGCAGCGCCCTAGCGGGAGATGGGGAGACCCAGTACTTC; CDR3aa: CASSALAGDGETQYF
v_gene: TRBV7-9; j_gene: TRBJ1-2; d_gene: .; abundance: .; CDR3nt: TGTGCCAGCAGCTTAGTTCGGACGTTATCACAAGCTGGCTACACCTTC; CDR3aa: CASSLVRTLSQAGYTF
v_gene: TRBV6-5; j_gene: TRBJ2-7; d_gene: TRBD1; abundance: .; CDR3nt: TGTGCCAGCACCAGGACAGGGGCCTACGAGCAGTACTTC; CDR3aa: CASTRTGAYEQYF
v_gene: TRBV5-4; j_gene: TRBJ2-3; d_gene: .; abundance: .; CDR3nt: TGTGCCAGCAGCTCCCCGGGGGAAAGCACAGATACGCAGTATTTT; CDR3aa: CASSSPGESTDTQYF
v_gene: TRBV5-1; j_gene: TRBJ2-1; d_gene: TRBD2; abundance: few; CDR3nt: TGCGCCAGCAGCCAGGAGCCTACTAGCGGGAGGACCACGTTCTTC; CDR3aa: CASSQEPTSGRTTFF
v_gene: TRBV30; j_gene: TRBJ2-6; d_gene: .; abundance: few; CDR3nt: TGTGCCTGGAGTGTTACTGGGGCCAACGTCCTGACTTTC; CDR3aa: CAWSVTGANVLTF
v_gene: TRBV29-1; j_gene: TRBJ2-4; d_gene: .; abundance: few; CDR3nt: TGCAGCGTTGAAGATGCAGAAAACATTCAGTACTTC; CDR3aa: CSVEDAENIQYF
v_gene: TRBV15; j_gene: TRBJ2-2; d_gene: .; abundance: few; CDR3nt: TGTGCCACCAGCAGAGATCGGGGGAACACCGGGGAGCTGTTTTTT; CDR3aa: CATSRDRGNTGELFF
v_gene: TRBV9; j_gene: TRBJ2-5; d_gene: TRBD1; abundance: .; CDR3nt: TGTGCCAGCAGCACCACGGGACAGGGTTTGGAGACCCAGTACTTC; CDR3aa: CASSTTGQGLETQYF
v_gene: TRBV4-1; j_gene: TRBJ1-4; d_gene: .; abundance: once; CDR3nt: TGCGCCAGCAGCCAATTTGGGACGGGAACTAATGAAAAACTGTTTTTT; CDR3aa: CASSQFGTGTNEKLFF
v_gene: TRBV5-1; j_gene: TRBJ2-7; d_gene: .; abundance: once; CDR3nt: TGCGCCAGCAGCTGGGCTGGACGGGACCTAGGCGAGCAGTACTTC; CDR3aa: CASSWAGRDLGEQYF
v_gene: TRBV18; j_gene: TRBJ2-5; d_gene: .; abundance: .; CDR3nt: TGTGCCAGCTCACCAATAACAGGGAACCCAGAGACCCAGTACTTC; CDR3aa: CASSPITGNPETQYF
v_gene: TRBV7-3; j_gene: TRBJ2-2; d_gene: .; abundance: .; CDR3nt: TGTGCCAGCAGCTTGGAAGTGCACACCGGGGAGCTGTTTTTT; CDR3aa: CASSLEVHTGELFF
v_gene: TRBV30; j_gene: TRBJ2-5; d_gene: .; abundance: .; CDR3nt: TGTGCCTGGAGTGGACCGCCGGCGGGGGAGACCCAGTACTTC; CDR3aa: CAWSGPPAGETQYF
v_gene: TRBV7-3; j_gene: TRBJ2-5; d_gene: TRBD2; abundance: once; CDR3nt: TGTGCCAGCAGCTTCACAGCGGGGGCCCAAGAGACCCAGTACTTC; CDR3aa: CASSFTAGAQETQYF
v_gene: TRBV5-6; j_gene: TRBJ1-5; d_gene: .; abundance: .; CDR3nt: TGTGCCAGCAGCTTGTACGGCAGGGATCAGCCCCAGCATTTT; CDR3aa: CASSLYGRDQPQHF
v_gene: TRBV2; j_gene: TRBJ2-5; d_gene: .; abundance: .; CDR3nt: TGTGCCAGCAGCGAAACTAGGAAAGAGACCCAGTACTTC; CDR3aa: CASSETRKETQYF
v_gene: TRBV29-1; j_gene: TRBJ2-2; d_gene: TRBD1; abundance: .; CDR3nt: TGCAGCGTCCGGACAGGGGCGATCGGGGAGCTGTTTTTT; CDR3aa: CSVRTGAIGELFF
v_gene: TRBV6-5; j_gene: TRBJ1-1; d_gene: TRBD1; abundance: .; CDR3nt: TGTGCCAGCAGTTCCATGGACAGGGGTTTAGCTTTCTTT; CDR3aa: CASSSMDRGLAFF